The clone carrying this T cell receptor (beta chain) was observed at least ten times. The source of the sample is a study of glioma-infiltrating T cells. TCR alpha and beta CDR3 regions were amplified from RNA using iRepertoire nested multiplex PCR. MiXCR was run by TCRdb on the multiplex PCR reads, yielding one entry per CDR3 protein. The data show under 150,000 distinct CDR3 sequences, under 30% seen once. This CDR3 is 13 amino acids long. Germline V gene sequence: CDR1 MNHEY, CDR2 SMNVEV (reference sequence). The J segment lost 8 bases and the V segment lost 6 bases, leaving 3 bases of the junction unmatched.

This receptor was taken from a human donor with low-grade glioma or glioblastoma, undergoing nonglioma brain surgery, or in good health (not recorded which). Sequenced material: glioma tissue, nonneoplastic brain tissue, or PBMCs (not recorded which). The chain combines TRBV27 with TRBJ1-4; TRBD1 agrees at 10 bases. The CDR3 sequence is CASSPGQGEKLFF. The CDR3 region has the DNA TGTGCCAGCAGCCCGGGACAGGGGGAAAAACTGTTTTTT.